One sample yielded the 23 T cell receptor beta chains listed below, sequenced in a study of T-cell memory formation after mild COVID-19. In TCRdb, the 5' RACE reads were re-called with MiXCR into one record per CDR3 protein. The data contain about 290,000 distinct CDR3 sequences, under 20% of them singletons. Material: PBMCs or a T cell subset sorted from them (not recorded which). The source is a man aged 18 to 30 who had mild COVID-19 (a few samples of this study predate the infection). Cell type and time point are not known.

The chain is built from TRBV7-9 and TRBJ2-5; D is possibly TRBD1 (7 bases). Looked up from germline, CDR1 is SEHNR and CDR2 is FQNEAQ (reference sequence). The CDR3 spans 13 residues. V lost 7 bases and J lost 5, with 14 bases in between. DNA of the CDR3: TGTGCCAGCAAGGCAGGGGGGACGGAGACCCAGTACTTC. Its protein is CASKAGGTETQYF.

The gene calls are TRBV6-6 and TRBJ1-2, with D maybe TRBD1 (5 bases). V shed 7 bases and J shed 2 bases, with 11 bases lying between them. The CDR3 is made up of 13 amino acids. Germline CDR1 is MNHNY and CDR2 is SVGAGI (reference sequence). CDR3 bases: TGTGCCAGCAAAAACGGGGGGAACTATGGCTACACCTTC. Amino acid sequence: CASKNGGNYGYTF.

The rearrangement joins TRBV6-5 to TRBJ1-1; no reliable D call. The CDR3 is made up of 13 amino acids. The V and J ends lost 5 bases and 2 bases respectively, with 9 bases between them. Germline lookup yields CDR1 MNHEY and CDR2 SVGAGI. CDR3 protein: CASSRMVNTEAFF. The CDR3, as DNA: TGTGCCAGCAGTCGGATGGTAAACACTGAAGCTTTCTTT.

This clonotype was counted between two and nine times. The chain links TRBV7-2 to TRBJ1-2; D might be TRBD1 (6 bases). CDR3 length equals 14 residues. Germline loops: CDR1 SGHTA, CDR2 FQGNSA. The V end was cut by 4 bases, the J end by 3 bases, with 12 bases between. The CDR3 reads CASSSGTGHYGYTF. In DNA, the CDR3 is TGTGCCAGCAGCTCAGGAACAGGGCACTATGGCTACACCTTC.

V and J are TRBV5-1 and TRBJ2-3; 10 bases match TRBD2. V dropped 4 bases and J dropped 3; count of bases not matched to a gene: 11. The CDR3 runs to 17 residues. Germline-derived CDR1 and CDR2 are SGHRS and YFSETQ. This CDR3 reads CASSRRASGGWTDTQYF. The CDR3 DNA follows: TGCGCCAGCAGCAGGCGGGCTAGCGGGGGTTGGACAGATACGCAGTATTTT.

This chain joins TRBV12-3 or TRBV12-4 and TRBJ2-3, with D perhaps TRBD2 (5 bases). The V end was cut by 5 bases, the J end by 6 bases, with 18 bases between. The length of the CDR3 is 15 residues. The CDR3 is CASSPRTPNLDTQYF. CDR3 coding DNA: TGTGCCAGCAGTCCCAGGACTCCGAATCTTGATACGCAGTATTTT.

The chain carries TRBV10-3 and TRBJ1-1; TRBD1 aligns across 9 bases. The CDR3 totals 17 residues. Germline CDR1 ENHRY, CDR2 SYGVKD. The V and J ends lost 4 bases and 3 bases, in that order; junction bases with no gene match: 12. CDR3: CAISGRYRGLRDTEAFF. In DNA form, the CDR3 reads TGTGCCATCAGTGGACGCTACAGGGGGCTAAGGGACACTGAAGCTTTCTTT.

V is TRBV12-3 or TRBV12-4 and J is TRBJ1-5, with no clear D. The CDR3 is made up of 12 amino acids. V gave up 3 bases and J gave up 5 bases, with 5 bases separating them. The CDR3 reads CASSFRDQPQHF. The CDR3 nucleotides are TGTGCCAGCAGTTTCCGGGATCAGCCCCAGCATTTT.

The chain uses TRBV12-3 or TRBV12-4 and TRBJ2-1; maybe TRBD1 (6 bases). CDR3 length equals 11 residues. V was trimmed by 4 bases and J by 9 bases, leaving 7 bases between them. The CDR3 DNA reads TGTGCCAGCAGTTCAGGGGTTGAGCAGTTCTTC. This encodes CASSSGVEQFF.

This clonotype was picked up a small number of times. The gene calls are TRBV4-3 and TRBJ1-2; D ambiguous. CDR3 length: 13 residues. Germline V gene data show CDR1 as LGHNA and CDR2 as YSLEER. Deletions cut 0 bases from V and 4 bases from J, with 6 bases between. The CDR3 bases are TGCGCCAGCAGCCAAGATGAAGGCTATGGCTACACCTTC. Encoded protein: CASSQDEGYGYTF.

The chain combines TRBV6-5 with TRBJ2-7; 8 nucleotides line up with TRBD1. Trimming removed 2 bases from V and 0 bases from J; junction bases left unmatched: 3. Germline-derived CDR1 and CDR2 are MNHEY and SVGAGI. This CDR3 has 15 amino acids. This CDR3 reads CASSYQGASSYEQYF. DNA for the CDR3: TGTGCCAGCAGTTACCAGGGGGCGAGCTCCTACGAGCAGTACTTC.

The gene calls are TRBV15 and TRBJ2-3; TRBD1 is a possible D gene (6 bases). CDR3 size: 14 residues. CDR1 and CDR2 from the germline V gene are LNHNV and YYDKDF (reference sequence). The V gene lost 7 bases and the J gene lost 0 bases, with 11 bases spanning the gap. The CDR3 DNA reads as TGTGCCACCAACCCACAGGGTAGCACAGATACGCAGTATTTT. Amino acids: CATNPQGSTDTQYF.

This clonotype was detected a few times. The chain combines TRBV7-3 with TRBJ2-2, with 11 bases that match TRBD2. Germline lookup yields CDR1 SGHTA and CDR2 FQGTGA. Trimming took 5 bases from V and 0 from J; bases not matched to a gene: 11. The CDR3 totals 19 residues. This CDR3 reads CASSHLGLADYSNTGELFF. The CDR3 DNA reads as TGTGCCAGCAGCCACTTGGGACTAGCGGATTACTCGAACACCGGGGAGCTGTTTTTT. Using reference TRBV7-3 and TRBJ2-2 for the parts outside the CDR3, the full variable domain is GAGVSQTPSNKVTEKGKYVELRCDPISGHTALYWYRQSLGQGPEFLIYFQGTGAADDSGLPNDRFFAVRPEGSVSTLKIQRTERGDSAVYLCASSHLGLADYSNTGELFFGEGSRLTVL.

In this sample, this clonotype turned up many times. The CDR3 reads CASSDLSSESPLHF. The CDR3 nucleotides are TGTGCCAGCAGTGATCTCAGCTCAGAATCACCCCTCCACTTT. V is TRBV2 and J is TRBJ1-6; D gene unclear. Germline values: CDR1 SNHLY, CDR2 FYNNEI. The CDR3 has 14 amino acids. V lost 3 bases and J lost 10, with 13 bases in between.

The chain carries TRBV29-1 and TRBJ2-3; the match to TRBD1 covers 8 bases. Germline assignment: CDR1 SQVTM and CDR2 ANQGSEA. The CDR3 runs 12 residues. V dropped 4 bases and J dropped 5; count of bases not matched to a gene: 2. DNA of the CDR3: TGCAGCGTTGGACAGGGGATAGATACGCAGTATTTT. Amino acid sequence: CSVGQGIDTQYF.

In this sample, this clonotype turned up a few times. The chain joins TRBV7-8 to TRBJ1-2, with a tentative D call TRBD1 (6 bases). The V end was cut by 6 bases, the J end by 4 bases, with 18 bases between. CDR1 is SGHVS, CDR2 FQNEAQ, per germline. The CDR3 loop spans 15 amino acids. DNA of the CDR3: TGTGCCAGCAGTTCTGGCGGGGGCCAGAGCTATGGCTACACCTTC. Translating gives CASSSGGGQSYGYTF.

V usage is TRBV19 and J usage is TRBJ2-5; the D is unclear. This CDR3 has 12 amino acids. Germline V gene data show CDR1 as LNHDA and CDR2 as SQIVND (reference sequence). The V end was cut by 6 bases, the J end by 4 bases, with 9 bases between. The CDR3 coding sequence is TGTGCCAGTAGGGATCGCCTAGAGACCCAGTACTTC. This codes for CASRDRLETQYF.

This clonotype was detected only a few times. The CDR3 region is CASSVSGGETQYF. CDR3 coding DNA: TGTGCCAGCAGCGTCAGCGGCGGGGAGACCCAGTACTTC. The chain couples TRBV11-2 to TRBJ2-5, with D possibly being TRBD2 (5 bases). The CDR3 sequence is 13 residues long. V gave up 5 bases and J gave up 5 bases, with 12 bases separating them. The V gene's germline CDR1 is SGHAT and CDR2 FQNNGV.

This clonotype was counted between two and nine times. J is TRBJ2-3 and V is TRBV20-1; D is perhaps TRBD1 or TRBD2 (5 bases each). The length of the CDR3 is 13 residues. Germline loops: CDR1 DFQATT, CDR2 SNEGSKA (reference sequence). Trimming pared 6 bases from V and 5 bases from J, leaving 15 bases between. CDR3 nucleotide sequence: TGCAGTGCAGAGGACGGGGCCGGAGATACGCAGTATTTT. This encodes CSAEDGAGDTQYF.

This clonotype was recorded a few times. The V and J genes are TRBV7-2 and TRBJ1-5; D is ambiguous. The CDR3 is 13 amino acids. V dropped 1 base and J dropped 9 bases, with 10 bases sitting between them. The germline CDR1 and CDR2 sequences are SGHTA and FQGNSA. CDR3 sequence: CASSLEGGRPQHF. The CDR3 nucleotides read TGTGCCAGCAGCTTAGAGGGCGGCAGGCCCCAGCATTTT.

The DNA of the CDR3 is TGCAGTGCCACCGGGACTATACTCACCGGGGAGCTGTTTTTT. It translates to CSATGTILTGELFF. The J gene is TRBJ2-2, the V gene TRBV20-1; TRBD2 matches at 7 bases. The length of the CDR3 is 14 residues. Germline trimming cut 6 bases from V and 4 bases from J; bases unmatched to any gene: 8. Germline V gene sequence: CDR1 DFQATT, CDR2 SNEGSKA (reference sequence).

This sequence joins TRBV18 and TRBJ2-7; D is possibly TRBD1 or TRBD2 (5 bases each). Trimming took 2 bases from V and 7 from J, leaving 12 bases between them. Germline V gene data show CDR1 as KGHSH and CDR2 as LQKENI. There are 13 residues in the CDR3. For the CDR3, the DNA is TGTGCCAGCTCACCATCGGACACTAGGGAGCAGTACGTC. It yields the protein CASSPSDTREQYV.

The V gene is TRBV6-5, the J gene TRBJ1-6; D not certain. The length of the CDR3 is 14 residues. The germline V gene has CDR1 MNHEY and CDR2 SVGAGI. V was pared by 8 bases and J by 6 bases, with 14 bases between. In DNA, the CDR3 is TGTGCCAGCCAAAGCGGGCTGCTTAATTCACCCCTCCACTTT. Its protein product is CASQSGLLNSPLHF.